This T cell receptor (beta chain) derives from a study of shared clonotypes between healthy human individuals (dated by TCRdb to the early 2020s). For the study in its entirety: Three men and a couple of women, aged 18 to 49 years, made up the cohort. Different laboratories and diverse techniques were used to prepare libraries and sequence TCR repertoires, to increase sequencing depth and limit assay-specific biases. Per donor, three plates each were used for CD4 naive and CD4 memory, two for CD8 naive, and one for CD8 memory. Between about 0.94 and 8.9 billion PBMCs per donor were obtained by leukapheresis. To estimate repertoire size and how much clonotype sharing occurs between individuals, the study deeply sequenced the blood TCR repertoires of 4 to 6 healthy adults.

TCR CDR3 regions were amplified from genomic DNA by multiplex PCR using the deep immunoSEQ assay. Genomic DNA extracted from each cell subset was distributed evenly over all wells of several immunoSEQ 96-well plates, and each plate served as one replicate. For sorted subsets, 150 to 200 ng genomic DNA, equal to about 30,000 T cell genomes, was loaded into each replicate PCR. The purified libraries were quantified using a Qubit 3.0 fluorometer, sized with a Bioanalyzer 2100, and then quantified again using the KAPA Library Quantification kit. Every immunoSEQ 96-well plate was sequenced on a dedicated single-read 150-cycle Illumina NextSeq 550 flow cell. As for the original processing: Because the immunoSEQ output included only junctional sequences and no quality scores, the filtering could not be the same as the filtering used for full-length reads. Sequences were annotated with PyIR, a Python wrapper for IgBLAST v1.9, using IMGT germline references to assign V/J genes and CDR3. Reads were filtered out if the reads had weak V/J assignments (E-value above 1e-6), no CDR3, stop codons, out-of-frame junctions, or ambiguous translated residues. V3J clonotypes were defined as sequences sharing the same inferred V gene, J gene, and CDR3 amino acid sequence. Percentage overlap between repertoires was computed as shared unique clonotypes divided by the size of the smaller repertoire. Three approaches were used to assess repertoire richness: RTK rarefaction, the Chao1 estimator, and Recon v2.1 estimates of unobserved clonotypes. Generation probabilities for all TCRbeta clonotypes obtained by the gDNA method from a handful of donors were computed using OLGA. The immuneACCESS repertoire file appears here via TCRdb, limited to in-frame rearrangements. These files lack a portion of the clones; in checked studies, under half of the deficit traces to unresolved V genes, and the cause of the others is not known. The V and J calls and clone size were taken over from that table, and D and trimming were inferred from the DNA. Counted in this sample were hundreds of thousands of clones; approximately 79% of them appeared once. The ten most abundant clones make up 9% to 12% of the sample.

On this clone: What antigen it recognizes has not been identified. No much larger clonotype is one base removed from it; base qualities were not supplied.

The donors were healthy, HIV-negative adults who had no recently reported acute infections or vaccinations. Every donor was a Caucasian adult residing in Nashville, Tennessee, USA. CD4+ T cells were enriched through magnetic negative selection, after which naive cells were positively selected on CD45RA and the remaining negative fraction served as the memory subset. Blood was collected by leukapheresis, and PBMCs were isolated by Ficoll-Histopaque density gradient centrifugation and then cryopreserved in liquid nitrogen vapor phase. Analytical flow cytometry was used to check the purity and quantity of each magnetically sorted T cell population. Genomic DNA was isolated from every sorted fraction and measured by UV absorbance on a Nanodrop 2000c. The CDR3 runs 13 residues from the cysteine to the phenylalanine. Kept here is only the CDR3 DNA, which spans 39 bases and is read in frame from base 1. Trimmed from V: 5 bases; trimmed from J: 4 bases; junction bases lacking a gene match: 2. CDR1 and CDR2 are drawn from the germline V gene: MNHEY, SVGAGI.

On the study overall, not on this receptor specifically: Higher generation probabilities were observed for clonotypes shared by all four sorted-subset donors than for non-shared clonotypes. When a handful of donors were compared, the shared fraction of clonotypes was around 4.6% for naive CD4, approximately 3.3% for naive CD8, more than 2% for memory CD4, and around 0.4% for memory CD8. The genetic and exposure-history diversity represented was limited by the small number of donors. Pairwise subsampling indicated that sequencing depth was expected to affect the degree of clonotype sharing among donors. Sampling was restricted to blood, and TCR repertoires in tissues likely differ from the TCR repertoires found in blood. Larger estimated clonotype richness was generally found for naive subsets than for memory subsets. Rarefaction of sorted-subset datasets indicated incomplete sequencing despite the large sequencing depth.

Recombination linked TRBV6-5 to TRBJ1-5, with TRBD1 identical over 7 junction bases. Sequencing was carried out using memory CD4+ T cells sorted from blood. Explained via the paper, the cell subset or site label denotes: CD45RA-negative fraction. The TCR sequence derives from a man in his thirties or forties in good health. The CDR3 in this case is CASSTGANQPQHF. At the DNA level, the sequence is TGTGCCAGCAGTACAGGGGCGAATCAGCCCCAGCATTTT.